These 8 T cell receptor beta chains share one sample of origin, sequenced in a study of cytomegalovirus exposure and HLA in healthy donors. This PCR relied on a set of 60 Vbeta primers and 13 Jbeta primers. Profiled with immunoSEQ multiplex PCR; TCRdb holds only in-frame clones, not every one. This repertoire shows 150,000 to 200,000 clones, about three quarters found once; its top ten account for about 1.1%. What was sequenced was PBMCs. These receptors were collected from a woman aged 40 to 49 in good health and CMV-seronegative.

The chain combines TRBV2 with TRBJ1-2, with a tentative D call TRBD1 (5 bases). The CDR3 has 12 amino acids. In germline, CDR1 is SNHLY, CDR2 FYNNEI. V lost 5 bases and J 8 bases, leaving 12 bases between the germline ends. This CDR3 is CASSSGTPGYTF. The DNA for the CDR3 is TGTGCCAGCAGTAGCGGGACTCCCGGCTACACCTTC.

This sequence joins TRBV4-2 and TRBJ1-2; D call uncertain. V dropped 4 bases and J dropped 4 bases, with 10 bases sitting between them. The CDR3 length is 13 residues. Per germline, CDR1 LGHNA and CDR2 YNFKEQ. The CDR3 nucleotides read TGTGCCAGCAGCCCAACACCCATCTATGGCTACACCTTC. Its protein is CASSPTPIYGYTF.

On this clone: The junction differs from germline at one of its ends, possibly a read error. The chain links TRBV7-7 to TRBJ1-1; a possible D gene is TRBD1 (6 bases). The germline V gene encodes CDR1 SSHAT and CDR2 FNYEAQ (reference sequence). The CDR3 length is 16 residues. The CDR3 region is CASSPRRGGAATEAFF. The CDR3 DNA reads as TGTGCTAGCAGCCCACGGAGGGGGGGGGCGGCAACTGAAGCTTTCTTT. The complete variable domain, with remaining parts taken from reference TRBV7-7 and TRBJ1-1, reads GAGVSQSPRYKVTKRGQDVTLRCDPISSHATLYWYQQALGQGPEFLTYFNYEAQPDKSGLPSDRFSAERPEGSISTLTIQRTEQRDSAMYRCASSPRRGGAATEAFFGQGTRLTVV.

The gene calls are TRBV7-2 and TRBJ2-1; 9 bases are shared with TRBD1. The CDR3 runs 17 residues. V shed 3 bases and J 0 bases; nucleotides not matched to a gene: 6. The germline V gene has CDR1 SGHTA and CDR2 FQGNSA. The CDR3 loop reads CASSLGQGVGSYNEQFF. Here the CDR3 DNA reads TGTGCCAGCAGCTTGGGACAGGGAGTAGGCTCCTACAATGAGCAGTTCTTC.

The chain has TRBV9 and TRBJ1-3, with 8 nucleotides matching TRBD1. Germline V CDR1 and CDR2: SGDLS, YYNGEE. V trimming: 3 bases; J trimming: 4 bases; junction bases outside the gene matches: 6. This CDR3 is 15 amino acids long. CDR3 amino acids: CASSARGQEGNTIYF. DNA of the CDR3: TGTGCCAGCAGCGCGCGGGGACAGGAAGGAAACACCATATATTTT.

This clone appeared a few times. The rearrangement uses TRBV5-4 and TRBJ1-1; 8 bases agree with TRBD1. The CDR3 sequence is 15 residues long. Germline V lookup: CDR1 SGHNT, CDR2 YYREEE (reference sequence). With 4 bases clipped from V and 0 bases from J, the junction kept 5 bases outside the gene matches. Here the CDR3 reads CASSGTGGVNTEAFF. The CDR3 nucleotides read TGTGCCAGCAGCGGTACAGGGGGGGTGAACACTGAAGCTTTCTTT. The full variable domain, its missing parts supplied by reference TRBV5-4 and TRBJ1-1, is ETGVTQSPTHLIKTRGQQVTLRCSSQSGHNTVSWYQQALGQGPQFIFQYYREEENGRGNFPPRFSGLQFPNYSSELNVNALELDDSALYLCASSGTGGVNTEAFFGQGTRLTVV.

V usage is TRBV4-3 and J usage is TRBJ2-7; TRBD1 aligns across 9 bases. CDR3 size: 17 residues. Trimming took 1 base from V and 5 from J; bases not matched to a gene: 12. CDR1 and CDR2 from the germline V gene are LGHNA and YSLEER. The CDR3, as DNA: TGCGCCAGCAGCCAAGGTCCCTTCGACAGGGGGGCCAACGAGCAGTACTTC. This codes for CASSQGPFDRGANEQYF.

The chain is built from TRBV18 and TRBJ1-2; D call uncertain. The V and J ends lost 4 bases and 4 bases respectively, with 10 bases between them. CDR3 length: 13 residues. Looked up from germline, CDR1 is KGHSH and CDR2 is LQKENI. The CDR3 region has the DNA TGTGCCAGCTCACTACGAGAGGGCTATGGCTACACCTTC. As protein: CASSLREGYGYTF.